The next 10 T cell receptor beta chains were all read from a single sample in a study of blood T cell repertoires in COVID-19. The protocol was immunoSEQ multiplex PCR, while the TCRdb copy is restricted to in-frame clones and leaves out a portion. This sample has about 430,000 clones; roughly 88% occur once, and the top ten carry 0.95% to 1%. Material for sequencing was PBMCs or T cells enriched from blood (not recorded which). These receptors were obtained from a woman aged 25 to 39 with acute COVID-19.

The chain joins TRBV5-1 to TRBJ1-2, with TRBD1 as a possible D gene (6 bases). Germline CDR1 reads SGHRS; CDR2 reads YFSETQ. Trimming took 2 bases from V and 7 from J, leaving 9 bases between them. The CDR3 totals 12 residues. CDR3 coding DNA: TGCGCCAGCAGCTTACGGGGGGCTGGCTACACCTTC. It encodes CASSLRGAGYTF.

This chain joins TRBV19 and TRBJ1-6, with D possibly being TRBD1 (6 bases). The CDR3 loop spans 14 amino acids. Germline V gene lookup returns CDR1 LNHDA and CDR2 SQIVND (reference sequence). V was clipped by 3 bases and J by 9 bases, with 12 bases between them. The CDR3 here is CASSIVGAGSPLHF. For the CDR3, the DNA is TGTGCCAGTAGTATTGTGGGGGCTGGTTCACCCCTCCACTTT.

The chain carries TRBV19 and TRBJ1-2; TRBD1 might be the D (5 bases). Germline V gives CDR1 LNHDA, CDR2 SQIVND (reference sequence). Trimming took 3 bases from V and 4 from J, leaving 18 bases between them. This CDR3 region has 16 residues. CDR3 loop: CASSIKGSALSYGYTF. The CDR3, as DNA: TGTGCCAGTAGTATCAAGGGGTCCGCCTTGAGCTATGGCTACACCTTC.

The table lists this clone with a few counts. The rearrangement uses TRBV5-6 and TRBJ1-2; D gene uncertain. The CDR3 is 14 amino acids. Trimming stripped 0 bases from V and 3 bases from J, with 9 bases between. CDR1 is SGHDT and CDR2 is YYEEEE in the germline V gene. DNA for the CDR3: TGTGCCAGCAGCTTGGGTCCAGTCTACTATGGCTACACCTTC. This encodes CASSLGPVYYGYTF.

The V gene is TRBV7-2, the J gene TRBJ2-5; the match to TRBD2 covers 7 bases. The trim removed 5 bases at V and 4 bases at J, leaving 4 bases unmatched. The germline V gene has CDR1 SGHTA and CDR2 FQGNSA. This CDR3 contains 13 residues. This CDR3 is CASSLGGRETQYF. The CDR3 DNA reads TGTGCCAGCAGCCTGGGGGGGAGAGAGACCCAGTACTTC.

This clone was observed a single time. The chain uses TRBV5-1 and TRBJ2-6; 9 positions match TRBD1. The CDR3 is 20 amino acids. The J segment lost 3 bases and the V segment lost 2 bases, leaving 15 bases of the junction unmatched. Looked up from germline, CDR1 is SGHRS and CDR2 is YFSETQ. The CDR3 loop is CASSLEANRGQSDGANVLTF. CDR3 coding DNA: TGCGCCAGCAGCTTAGAGGCAAACAGGGGGCAATCTGATGGGGCCAACGTCCTGACTTTC.

The CDR3 region has the DNA TGTGCCAGCAGCTTAGTAGCGGGGGGGCGGGAGCTGTTTTTT. It specifies CASSLVAGGRELFF. This rearrangement joins TRBV7-2 to TRBJ2-2; 11 bases match TRBD2. The CDR3 is 14 amino acids. The junction had 1 base not matched to a gene; V was cut back by 1 base and J by 9 bases. Germline V gives CDR1 SGHTA, CDR2 FQGNSA.

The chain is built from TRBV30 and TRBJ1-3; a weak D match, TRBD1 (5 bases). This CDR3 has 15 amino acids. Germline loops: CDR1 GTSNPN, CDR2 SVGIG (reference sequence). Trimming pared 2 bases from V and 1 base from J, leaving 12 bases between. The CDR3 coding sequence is TGTGCCTGGAGTATCGGGGGGGGGTCTGGAAACACCATATATTTT. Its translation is CAWSIGGGSGNTIYF.

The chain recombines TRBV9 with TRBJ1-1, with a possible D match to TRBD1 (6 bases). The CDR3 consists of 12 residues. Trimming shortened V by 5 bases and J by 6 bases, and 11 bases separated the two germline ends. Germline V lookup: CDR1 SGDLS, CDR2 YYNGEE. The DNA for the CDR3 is TGTGCCAGCAGTACAGGGTTCGCTGAAGCTTTCTTT. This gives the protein CASSTGFAEAFF.

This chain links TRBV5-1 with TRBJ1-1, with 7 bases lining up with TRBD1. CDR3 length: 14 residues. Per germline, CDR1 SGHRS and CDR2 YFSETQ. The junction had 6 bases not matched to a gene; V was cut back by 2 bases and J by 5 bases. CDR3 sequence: CASSLQYRGTEAFF. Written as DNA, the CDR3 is TGCGCCAGCAGCTTACAATACAGGGGTACTGAAGCTTTCTTT. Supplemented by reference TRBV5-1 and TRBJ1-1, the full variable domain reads KAGVTQTPRYLIKTRGQQVTLSCSPISGHRSVSWYQQTPGQGLQFLFEYFSETQRNKGNFPGRFSGRQFSNSRSEMNVSTLELGDSALYLCASSLQYRGTEAFFGQGTRLTVV.